This is a list of T cell receptor beta chains from one sample in a study of regulatory T cells in long-lasting Graves disease. TCRdb passed the multiplex PCR reads through MiXCR, listing each CDR3 protein once. The sample gives around 300,000 distinct CDR3 sequences, 22% of which show up once; about 61% is in the top ten. Material: peripheral blood mononuclear cells (PBMCs), obtained when the disease was refractory, from a patient treated with antithyroid drugs. The receptor set was obtained from a female donor with Graves disease. Each CDR3 is given with its conserved first and last residue. D genes are given only for firm matches. Rows may omit the clone size; those that give it use once, few, many or a size class.

clone size: few
CDR3 length: 16
J gene: TRBJ1-5
D gene: -
V gene: TRBV19
CDR3 protein: CASSIVAGSGNQPQHF
CDR3 DNA: TGTGCCAGTAGTATAGTGGCCGGGAGCGGCAATCAGCCCCAGCATTTT

clone size: -
CDR3 length: 15
J gene: TRBJ1-5
D gene: -
V gene: TRBV19
CDR3 protein: CASSIVGIGNQPQHF
CDR3 DNA: TGTGCCAGTAGTATAGTAGGGATTGGCAATCAGCCCCAGCATTTT

clone size: -
CDR3 length: 17
J gene: TRBJ2-1
D gene: TRBD2
V gene: TRBV27
CDR3 protein: CASSSPGTSGSAHEQFF
CDR3 DNA: TGTGCCAGCAGTTCCCCCGGGACTAGCGGGAGTGCCCATGAGCAGTTCTTC

clone size: -
CDR3 length: 14
J gene: TRBJ2-5
D gene: TRBD1
V gene: TRBV4-1
CDR3 protein: CASSQLTGIKTQYF
CDR3 DNA: TGCGCCAGCAGCCAATTGACAGGGATAAAGACCCAGTACTTC

clone size: many
CDR3 length: 14
J gene: TRBJ2-7
D gene: -
V gene: TRBV18
CDR3 protein: CASSRGDLHYEQYF
CDR3 DNA: TGTGCCAGCTCACGGGGGGACCTACACTACGAGCAGTACTTC

clone size: many
CDR3 length: 14
J gene: TRBJ2-5
D gene: TRBD1
V gene: TRBV2
CDR3 protein: CASIRQGAGETQYF
CDR3 DNA: TGTGCCAGCATCCGACAGGGAGCAGGGGAGACCCAGTACTTC

clone size: once
CDR3 length: 15
J gene: TRBJ2-3
D gene: TRBD1
V gene: TRBV6-1
CDR3 protein: CASRDGQGDSDTQYF
CDR3 DNA: TGTGCCAGCAGGGACGGACAGGGGGATTCAGATACGCAGTATTTT

clone size: -
CDR3 length: 15
J gene: TRBJ2-1
D gene: -
V gene: TRBV11-1
CDR3 protein: CASSLMASAGDEQFF
CDR3 DNA: TGTGCCAGCAGCCTGATGGCTAGCGCTGGGGATGAGCAGTTCTTC

clone size: many
CDR3 length: 16
J gene: TRBJ2-7
D gene: TRBD2
V gene: TRBV7-2
CDR3 protein: CASSPQTSGRGNEQYF
CDR3 DNA: TGTGCCAGCAGCCCCCAGACTAGCGGGAGAGGAAACGAGCAGTACTTC

clone size: -
CDR3 length: 18
J gene: TRBJ2-2
D gene: TRBD1
V gene: TRBV7-2
CDR3 protein: CASSSPKGAGTNTGELFF
CDR3 DNA: TGTGCCAGCAGCTCCCCCAAGGGGGCGGGTACGAACACCGGGGAGCTGTTTTTT

clone size: many
CDR3 length: 17
J gene: TRBJ2-2
D gene: TRBD2
V gene: TRBV6-1
CDR3 protein: CASSPSGLAGNTGELFF
CDR3 DNA: TGTGCCAGCAGTCCCTCCGGACTAGCGGGAAACACCGGGGAGCTGTTTTTT

clone size: -
CDR3 length: 13
J gene: TRBJ2-7
D gene: -
V gene: TRBV6-1
CDR3 protein: CASSGRDTYEQYF
CDR3 DNA: TGTGCCAGCAGTGGCCGGGACACCTACGAGCAGTACTTC

clone size: few
CDR3 length: 13
J gene: TRBJ1-2
D gene: -
V gene: TRBV30
CDR3 protein: CAWSAGGNYGYTF
CDR3 DNA: TGTGCCTGGAGTGCGGGGGGAAACTATGGCTACACCTTC

clone size: few
CDR3 length: 12
J gene: TRBJ2-1
D gene: -
V gene: TRBV29-1
CDR3 protein: CSVSGSYNEQFF
CDR3 DNA: TGCAGCGTTTCAGGGTCCTACAATGAGCAGTTCTTC

clone size: few
CDR3 length: 17
J gene: TRBJ1-6
D gene: -
V gene: TRBV12-3/TRBV12-4
CDR3 protein: CASSLALGGGRDPPLHF
CDR3 DNA: TGTGCCAGCAGTTTAGCGTTGGGCGGGGGTCGTGATCCACCCCTCCACTTT

clone size: many
CDR3 length: 13
J gene: TRBJ1-6
D gene: -
V gene: TRBV6-2/TRBV6-3
CDR3 protein: CASSDWGDSPLHF
CDR3 DNA: TGTGCCAGCAGTGATTGGGGGGATTCACCCCTCCACTTT

clone size: many
CDR3 length: 13
J gene: TRBJ1-2
D gene: -
V gene: TRBV28
CDR3 protein: CASSTRDVFGYTF
CDR3 DNA: TGTGCCAGCAGTACCCGGGACGTGTTTGGCTACACCTTC

clone size: many
CDR3 length: 13
J gene: TRBJ1-5
D gene: -
V gene: TRBV6-1
CDR3 protein: CASRETGNQPQHF
CDR3 DNA: TGTGCCAGCAGAGAAACTGGCAATCAGCCCCAGCATTTT

clone size: few
CDR3 length: 16
J gene: TRBJ1-5
D gene: -
V gene: TRBV19
CDR3 protein: CASSGPGRGGNQPQHF
CDR3 DNA: TGTGCCAGTAGCGGTCCGGGACGGGGGGGTAATCAGCCCCAGCATTTT

clone size: many
CDR3 length: 15
J gene: TRBJ2-7
D gene: -
V gene: TRBV18
CDR3 protein: CASSPTGTSRYEQYF
CDR3 DNA: TGTGCCAGCTCACCGACCGGGACGTCGCGATACGAGCAGTACTTC

clone size: -
CDR3 length: 17
J gene: TRBJ2-3
D gene: TRBD2
V gene: TRBV24-1
CDR3 protein: CATSGGLARSSTDTQYF
CDR3 DNA: TGTGCCACCAGTGGCGGACTAGCGAGATCTAGCACAGATACGCAGTATTTT

clone size: few
CDR3 length: 15
J gene: TRBJ2-7
D gene: TRBD1
V gene: TRBV6-2/TRBV6-3
CDR3 protein: CASSYSQGDTYEQYF
CDR3 DNA: TGTGCCAGCAGTTACTCACAGGGGGATACCTACGAGCAGTACTTC

clone size: few
CDR3 length: 11
J gene: TRBJ2-4
D gene: -
V gene: TRBV19
CDR3 protein: CASSLGQIQYF
CDR3 DNA: TGTGCCAGTAGTCTCGGACAGATTCAGTACTTC

clone size: many
CDR3 length: 17
J gene: TRBJ2-4
D gene: TRBD1
V gene: TRBV28
CDR3 protein: CASSPPRDRGGKNIQYF
CDR3 DNA: TGTGCCAGCAGTCCACCCCGGGACAGGGGCGGCAAAAACATTCAGTACTTC

clone size: -
CDR3 length: 15
J gene: TRBJ2-6
D gene: -
V gene: TRBV19
CDR3 protein: CASSTHTSGANVLTF
CDR3 DNA: TGTGCCAGTAGTACCCACACCTCTGGGGCCAACGTCCTGACTTTC

clone size: many
CDR3 length: 12
J gene: TRBJ1-1
D gene: -
V gene: TRBV28
CDR3 protein: CASSGLDVEAFF
CDR3 DNA: TGTGCCAGCAGTGGCTTGGACGTTGAAGCTTTCTTT

clone size: many
CDR3 length: 14
J gene: TRBJ2-5
D gene: -
V gene: TRBV27
CDR3 protein: CASSLLGVGETQYF
CDR3 DNA: TGTGCCAGCAGCTTGTTGGGGGTGGGGGAGACCCAGTACTTC

clone size: -
CDR3 length: 16
J gene: TRBJ1-3
D gene: -
V gene: TRBV7-9
CDR3 protein: CASSSWTVSSGNTIYF
CDR3 DNA: TGTGCCAGCAGCTCCTGGACGGTGAGCTCTGGAAACACCATATATTTT

clone size: many
CDR3 length: 15
J gene: TRBJ2-4
D gene: TRBD1
V gene: TRBV11-2
CDR3 protein: CASSSPDRGGGIQYF
CDR3 DNA: TGTGCCAGCAGCTCCCCTGACAGGGGAGGTGGCATTCAGTACTTC

clone size: many
CDR3 length: 16
J gene: TRBJ1-5
D gene: -
V gene: TRBV12-3/TRBV12-4
CDR3 protein: CASSSPIGSPNQPQHF
CDR3 DNA: TGTGCCAGCAGTTCACCCATCGGGTCCCCTAATCAGCCCCAGCATTTT

clone size: -
CDR3 length: 16
J gene: TRBJ2-7
D gene: TRBD2
V gene: TRBV12-5
CDR3 protein: CASGLVPPGLVYEQYF
CDR3 DNA: TGTGCTAGTGGTTTGGTCCCACCGGGACTAGTGTACGAGCAGTACTTC

clone size: -
CDR3 length: 15
J gene: TRBJ2-7
D gene: -
V gene: TRBV5-1
CDR3 protein: CASSLVLGRNYEQYF
CDR3 DNA: TGCGCCAGCAGCTTGGTGTTGGGACGGAACTACGAGCAGTACTTC

clone size: -
CDR3 length: 14
J gene: TRBJ1-4
D gene: -
V gene: TRBV12-3/TRBV12-4
CDR3 protein: CASSLVTGNEKPFF
CDR3 DNA: TGTGCCAGCAGTTTAGTCACAGGCAATGAAAAACCGTTTTTT